This TCR beta chain was recorded in a study of T-cell reconstitution after alpha-beta-depleted transplantation in children. General study findings and limits: Recipient T cells and thymic progenitors that survived were the source of the high TCRbeta diversity seen at day 60 in some patients. Reportedly, only several hundred clones from non-depleted graft cells drove alpha-beta T-cell counts at about two months. T-cell counts and diversity were attributed mostly to newly produced T cells one year after transplant.

The CDR3 is 15 amino acids. Germline V gene lookup returns CDR1 SGHAT and CDR2 FQNNGV. The V end lost 7 bases, the J end lost 2 bases, and 17 bases lay between the germline ends. Unique molecular identifiers tagged the TCRbeta library. TCRdb re-called the PCR reads with MiXCR, one entry per CDR3 protein. The data contain around 200,000 distinct CDR3 sequences, about 8.7% of them singletons. This clonotype was detected many times. Its antigen is unknown. The chain has TRBV11-2 and TRBJ2-5, with D tentatively TRBD2 (6 bases). The sequence derives from a male patient between 2 and 15 years old who had a stem cell transplant for acute myeloid leukemia, so the T cells may come from the graft donor. The sequenced sample was PBMCs, mostly from graft donor cells, obtained 360 days after TCRalphabeta/CD19-depleted stem cell transplant. The CDR3 coding sequence is TGTGCCAGCACCCCGTGGGAAGGGACTCAAGAGACCCAGTACTTC. Encoded protein: CASTPWEGTQETQYF.